The 24 T cell receptor beta chains in this list originate from one sample, sequenced in a study of cytotoxic CD8 clonotypes in ibrutinib-treated CLL. Assay used: immunoSEQ multiplex PCR; TCRdb lists only in-frame clones, some missing. The data hold about 310,000 clones, with approximately 80% observed a single time. The specimen was PBMCs, collected before ibrutinib treatment. The receptors were sampled from a human donor with chronic lymphocytic leukemia.

The chain employs TRBV9 and TRBJ2-7; 8 nucleotides agree with TRBD2. V lost 5 bases and J lost 5; bases outside the gene matches: 3. The CDR3 is 12 residues long. The germline CDR1 and CDR2 sequences are SGDLS and YYNGEE. CDR3 amino acids: CASSAGGNEQYF. The CDR3 nucleotides are TGTGCCAGCAGTGCGGGAGGAAACGAGCAGTACTTC.

V and J are TRBV5-1 and TRBJ2-1; tentatively, D is TRBD1 (5 bases). The CDR3 sequence is 15 residues long. V lost 3 bases, J lost 3 bases, and 13 bases lay in between. Germline values: CDR1 SGHRS, CDR2 YFSETQ. CDR3 amino acids: CASSSGHQDYNEQFF. In nucleotides, the CDR3 is TGCGCCAGCAGCTCAGGACACCAAGACTACAATGAGCAGTTCTTC.

The chain joins TRBV30 to TRBJ2-7; TRBD1 aligns across 7 bases. Losses at the gene ends were 5 bases for V and 2 bases for J; bases not matched to a gene: 9. CDR3 size: 14 residues. Looked up from germline, CDR1 is GTSNPN and CDR2 is SVGIG (reference sequence). The CDR3 DNA is TGTGCCTGGCGACAGGGTTCGGCGGCCTACGAGCAGTACTTC. Amino acid sequence: CAWRQGSAAYEQYF.

This clone was seen more than once but under ten times. The chain couples TRBV7-3 to TRBJ1-3; D is unclear. Germline V gene data show CDR1 as SGHTA and CDR2 as FQGTGA. The CDR3 is made up of 13 amino acids. V was shortened by 6 bases and J by 3 bases, with 9 bases between the two germline ends. The CDR3, as DNA: TGTGCCAGCAGTTCCGGTCTTGGAAACACCATATATTTT. Translation gives CASSSGLGNTIYF.

V usage is TRBV9 and J usage is TRBJ2-7, with D perhaps matching TRBD1 (5 bases). Germline V gene lookup returns CDR1 SGDLS and CDR2 YYNGEE. The CDR3 runs to 14 residues. Trimming removed 0 bases from V and 2 bases from J, with 9 bases in between. The DNA for the CDR3 is TGTGCCAGCAGCGTAGCGGACAACCCCTACGAGCAGTACTTC. Translated, it gives CASSVADNPYEQYF.

The rearrangement links TRBV5-4 to TRBJ2-5; 10 nucleotides agree with TRBD2. Unmatched junction bases numbered 6, after V lost 3 bases and J lost 4 bases. In germline, CDR1 is SGHNT, CDR2 YYREEE (reference sequence). The CDR3 consists of 15 residues. In nucleotides, the CDR3 is TGTGCCAGCAGCTCGGTACTAGCGGGAACAGAGACCCAGTACTTC. This gives the protein CASSSVLAGTETQYF.

This rearrangement joins TRBV9 to TRBJ1-1; D is ambiguous. The CDR3 has 15 residues. Germline lookup yields CDR1 SGDLS and CDR2 YYNGEE. V lost 3 bases to trimming and J lost 1 base, with 13 bases between them. The CDR3: CASSAQKGGNTEAFF. Written as DNA, the CDR3 is TGTGCCAGCAGCGCGCAAAAAGGAGGGAACACTGAAGCTTTCTTT.

This clone was observed a few times. The chain links TRBV28 to TRBJ2-5; D may be TRBD2 (6 bases). The germline V and J ends were trimmed by 7 bases and 7 bases, with 13 bases remaining between them. Germline assignment: CDR1 MDHEN and CDR2 SYDVKM. The CDR3 covers 12 residues. CDR3 region: CASTRTGRTQYF. The CDR3 DNA follows: TGTGCCAGCACACGGACCGGGAGGACCCAGTACTTC.

The V gene is TRBV18, the J gene TRBJ2-7; 13 bases map to TRBD2. This CDR3 region has 16 residues. Per the germline V gene, CDR1 is KGHSH and CDR2 is LQKENI. After removal of 3 bases from V and 3 bases from J, the junction contained 5 bases not matched to a gene. The CDR3 reads CASSPPGTSGIYEQYF. Here the CDR3 DNA reads TGTGCCAGCTCACCCCCCGGGACTAGCGGGATCTACGAGCAGTACTTC.

This clone turned up a few times. One end of the junction is discordant with germline, which a read error may explain. This rearrangement joins TRBV7-7 to TRBJ2-2; no clear D. Germline V CDR1 and CDR2: SSHAT, FNYEAQ (reference sequence). This CDR3 is built from 13 residues. The CDR3 reads CASSSTSTGELFF. The DNA for the CDR3 is TGTGCTAGCAGTTCCACCTCAACCGGGGAGCTGTTTTTT.

V usage is TRBV7-9 and J usage is TRBJ1-2, with D perhaps TRBD1 (5 bases). Per the germline V gene, CDR1 is SEHNR and CDR2 is FQNEAQ (reference sequence). V was clipped by 5 bases and J by 4 bases, with 8 bases between them. This CDR3 region has 12 residues. The CDR3: CASSLDSYGYTF. CDR3 sequence (DNA): TGTGCCAGCAGCCTCGACAGCTATGGCTACACCTTC.

The gene calls are TRBV5-1 and TRBJ2-7; 9 bases are a match to TRBD1. Unmatched junction bases numbered 15, after V lost 3 bases and J lost 5 bases. There are 17 residues in the CDR3. Germline V CDR1 and CDR2: SGHRS, YFSETQ. CDR3 sequence reads: CASSWFNIRDRAHEQYF. CDR3 nucleotides: TGCGCCAGCAGCTGGTTCAATATCCGGGACAGGGCCCACGAGCAGTACTTC.

In this sample, this clone turned up a few times. This chain uses TRBV28 with TRBJ2-7; TRBD2 matches at 8 bases. With 6 bases clipped from V and 3 bases from J, the junction kept 13 bases outside the gene matches. This CDR3 is built from 16 residues. The germline V gene encodes CDR1 MDHEN and CDR2 SYDVKM. CDR3 protein: CASSHPPGRAFYEQYF. CDR3 nucleotides: TGTGCCAGCAGCCACCCCCCCGGGAGGGCTTTCTACGAGCAGTACTTC.

The chain joins TRBV19 to TRBJ2-7, with D possibly TRBD1 on 5 matching bases. The germline gives CDR1 LNHDA, CDR2 SQIVND (reference sequence). V lost 5 bases to trimming and J lost 4 bases, with 12 bases between them. This CDR3 is built from 13 residues. CDR3 DNA sequence: TGTGCCAGTAGTCAAGGGGCCCTATACGAGCAGTACTTC. Amino acid sequence: CASSQGALYEQYF. Drawing the rest from reference TRBV19 and TRBJ2-7, the complete variable domain is DGGITQSPKYLFRKEGQNVTLSCEQNLNHDAMYWYRQDPGQGLRLIYYSQIVNDFQKGDIAEGYSVSREKKESFPLTVTSAQKNPTAFYLCASSQGALYEQYFGPGTRLTVT.

The J gene is TRBJ2-7, the V gene TRBV5-4; 11 nucleotides line up with TRBD2. CDR3 length equals 15 residues. Germline CDR1 reads SGHNT; CDR2 reads YYREEE (reference sequence). Trimming removed 4 bases from V and 2 bases from J; junction bases left unmatched: 5. The CDR3 loop reads CASSLGLADTYEQYF. CDR3 nucleotide sequence: TGTGCCAGCAGCCTGGGACTAGCGGACACCTACGAGCAGTACTTC.

A few counts support this clone. The genes are TRBV7-9 and TRBJ1-1; 7 nucleotides agree with TRBD1. The ends lost 4 bases at V and 0 bases at J; junction bases unmatched: 5. Germline CDR1 reads SEHNR; CDR2 reads FQNEAQ (reference sequence). The CDR3 consists of 15 residues. This CDR3 reads CASSSWTGLNTEAFF. The CDR3 region has the DNA TGTGCCAGCAGCTCTTGGACAGGTCTGAACACTGAAGCTTTCTTT.

J is TRBJ1-1 and V is TRBV5-1; no clear D. The CDR3 sequence is 13 residues long. The germline CDR1 and CDR2 sequences are SGHRS and YFSETQ. V was cut by 4 bases and J by 2 bases, with 9 bases left in between. As DNA, the CDR3 is TGCGCCAGCAGCCCCCTCAGAAACACTGAAGCTTTCTTT. Its protein is CASSPLRNTEAFF.

There are a few counts of this clone. V and J are TRBV27 and TRBJ1-5; TRBD1 aligns across 8 bases. This CDR3 has 14 residues. Per germline, CDR1 MNHEY and CDR2 SMNVEV (reference sequence). V lost 6 bases to trimming and J lost 4 bases; unmatched junction nucleotides: 5. CDR3 nucleotides: TGTGCCAGCAGGCGACAGGGGAGAAATCAGCCCCAGCATTTT. Its protein is CASRRQGRNQPQHF.

The chain links TRBV29-1 to TRBJ1-2, with a possible D match to TRBD1 (6 bases). CDR3 length: 14 residues. Germline CDR1 is SQVTM and CDR2 is ANQGSEA. V lost 6 bases to trimming and J lost 0 bases, with 14 bases between them. The CDR3 region is CSVSVGAANYGYTF. In DNA form, the CDR3 reads TGCAGCGTGAGCGTGGGGGCAGCTAACTATGGCTACACCTTC.

This sequence joins TRBV2 and TRBJ2-7; 8 nucleotides match TRBD2. Germline V CDR1 and CDR2: SNHLY, FYNNEI. The CDR3 contains 13 residues. The trim removed 7 bases at V and 4 bases at J, leaving 6 bases unmatched. Here the CDR3 reads CASTGGFLYEQYF. The CDR3 nucleotides read TGTGCCAGCACGGGGGGGTTCCTTTACGAGCAGTACTTC.

The J gene is TRBJ2-5, the V gene TRBV30; no firm D call. The CDR3 contains 11 residues. Trimming cost V 6 bases and J 14 bases, with 19 bases left between them. Germline V CDR1 and CDR2: GTSNPN, SVGIG (reference sequence). The CDR3 region is CACLGMDTFYF. The CDR3 region has the DNA TGTGCCTGCCTAGGGATGGATACTTTCTACTTC.

This clone appeared a few times. The chain uses TRBV2 and TRBJ2-7, with D uncertain. The V end was cut by 6 bases, the J end by 0 bases, with 6 bases between. The CDR3 has 12 amino acids. CDR1 and CDR2 from the germline V gene are SNHLY and FYNNEI. This chain's CDR3 is CASSTSSYEQYF. In DNA, the CDR3 is TGTGCCAGCAGCACCAGCTCCTACGAGCAGTACTTC.

This chain uses TRBV14 with TRBJ2-3, with D tentatively TRBD1 (6 bases). Germline values: CDR1 SGHDN, CDR2 FVKESK. V was pared by 3 bases and J by 4 bases, with 20 bases between. The CDR3 length is 17 residues. The CDR3 DNA reads as TGTGCCAGCAGCCACCGACAGCAGGGGAAGAGGGCAGATACGCAGTATTTT. It translates to CASSHRQQGKRADTQYF.

The DNA of the CDR3 is TGTGCCAGCAGTTGGGGGTTCAATCAGCCCCAGCATTTT. Its translation is CASSWGFNQPQHF. The rearrangement links TRBV6-1 to TRBJ1-5; a possible D gene is TRBD1 (5 bases). V shed 5 bases and J shed 3 bases, with 8 bases lying between them. This CDR3 region has 13 residues. Germline CDR1 is MNHNS and CDR2 is SASEGT.